These 17 T cell receptor beta chains share one sample of origin, sequenced in a study of T cells in localized non-small cell lung cancer. The method was immunoSEQ multiplex PCR; TCRdb's version includes in-frame clones alone and lacks a portion of them. The sample has about 23,000 clones; about 80% are singletons. Sequences were derived from PBMCs, sampled before any cancer treatment. The receptors were gathered from a man aged 35 to 69 with stage II lung adenocarcinoma.

The rearrangement uses TRBV12-1 and TRBJ1-2; the table assigns TRBD1, which was not confirmed against the DNA. TRBV12-1 represents a pseudogene. The CDR3 consists of 15 residues. This CDR3 reads CASSPGDRERNGYTF. CDR3 bases: TGTGCCAGCAGCCCTGGGGACAGGGAAAGGAATGGCTACACCTTC.

The rearrangement links TRBV6-5 to TRBJ1-1; perhaps TRBD1 as D (5 bases). The CDR3 length is 13 residues. Trimming cost V 6 bases and J 5 bases, with 13 bases left between them. The V gene's germline CDR1 is MNHEY and CDR2 SVGAGI. CDR3 amino acids: CASSFSGNTEAFF. The CDR3 region has the DNA TGTGCCAGCAGCTTTTCAGGGAATACTGAAGCTTTCTTT.

The CDR3 sequence: CASRGLRGRTNTEAFF. The CDR3 bases are TGTGCCAGCAGGGGCCTACGGGGCCGGACTAACACTGAAGCTTTCTTT. V gene TRBV11-1 combines with J gene TRBJ1-1; tentative D call: TRBD1 (5 bases). Trimming cost V 6 bases and J 2 bases, with 19 bases left between them. The CDR3 is 16 residues long. From germline, CDR1 is SGHAT and CDR2 FQDESV (reference sequence).

This sequence joins TRBV7-6 and TRBJ2-3; D is uncertain. Germline CDR1 and CDR2: SGHVS and FNYEAQ. V lost 3 bases and J lost 0, with 7 bases in between. The CDR3 covers 14 residues. DNA of the CDR3: TGTGCCAGCAGCTTTTCCGGGAGCACAGATACGCAGTATTTT. Its translation is CASSFSGSTDTQYF. Combining the CDR3 with reference TRBV7-6 and TRBJ2-3 gives the whole variable domain GAGVSQSPRYKVTKRGQDVALRCDPISGHVSLYWYRQALGQGPEFLTYFNYEAQQDKSGLPNDRFSAERPEGSISTLTIQRTEQRDSAMYRCASSFSGSTDTQYFGPGTRLTVL.

In its sample, this clone was seen once. V and J are TRBV19 and TRBJ2-7, with 10 bases that match TRBD1. Germline lookup yields CDR1 LNHDA and CDR2 SQIVND (reference sequence). CDR3 length equals 15 residues. The V segment lost 4 bases and the J segment 2 bases; nucleotides outside the gene matches: 5. The CDR3 nucleotides read TGTGCCAGTAGTACCCGACAGGGGGCCACCTACGAGCAGTACTTC. Its translation is CASSTRQGATYEQYF.

This clone occurred once. The V call is TRBV2, the J call TRBJ2-5; D not resolved. The CDR3 sequence is 12 residues long. Germline CDR1 SNHLY, CDR2 FYNNEI. V was trimmed by 10 bases and J by 4 bases, leaving 13 bases between them. The CDR3 here is CATRLGGETQYF. The CDR3 DNA reads TGTGCCACTCGGTTGGGCGGAGAGACCCAGTACTTC.

As DNA, the CDR3 is TGTGCCAGCAGTTACGGGACCATAAACATTCAGTACTTC. Translating gives CASSYGTINIQYF. The chain is built from TRBV11-3 and TRBJ2-4, with D perhaps matching TRBD1 or TRBD2 (5 bases each). The CDR3 contains 13 residues. The V and J ends lost 6 bases and 6 bases respectively, with 12 bases between them. The germline CDR1 and CDR2 sequences are SGHNT and YENEEA.

The chain has TRBV30 and TRBJ1-1, with D hard to call. Trimming shortened V by 1 base and J by 1 base, and 19 bases separated the two germline ends. Germline CDR1 and CDR2: GTSNPN and SVGIG (reference sequence). This CDR3 has 17 amino acids. The CDR3: CAWSATKNIGRNTEAFF. For the CDR3, the DNA is TGTGCCTGGAGTGCTACGAAGAACATTGGACGGAACACTGAAGCTTTCTTT. Using reference TRBV30 and TRBJ1-1 for the parts outside the CDR3, the full variable domain is SQTIHQWPATLVQPVGSPLSLECTVEGTSNPNLYWYRQAAGRGLQLLFYSVGIGQISSEVPQNLSASRPQDRQFILSSKKLLLSDSGFYLCAWSATKNIGRNTEAFFGQGTRLTVV.

This clone turned up a few times. The rearrangement links TRBV10-3 to TRBJ1-1; 7 bases agree with TRBD1. The V segment lost 6 bases and the J segment 5 bases; nucleotides outside the gene matches: 0. Germline loops: CDR1 ENHRY, CDR2 SYGVKD. The CDR3 is made up of 11 amino acids. CDR3 sequence reads: CAIRDRTEAFF. In DNA form, the CDR3 reads TGTGCCATCAGGGACAGGACTGAAGCTTTCTTT.

The rearrangement links TRBV4-3 to TRBJ2-1; D not resolved. Germline lookup yields CDR1 LGHNA and CDR2 YSLEER. V dropped 3 bases and J dropped 6 bases, with 9 bases sitting between them. The length of the CDR3 is 13 residues. Here the CDR3 reads CASSQWSGNEQFF. CDR3 nucleotide sequence: TGCGCCAGCAGCCAGTGGAGTGGCAATGAGCAGTTCTTC.

The rearrangement joins TRBV7-2 to TRBJ1-4; a possible D gene is TRBD1 (6 bases). There are 15 residues in the CDR3. In germline, CDR1 is SGHTA, CDR2 FQGNSA. Between the trimmed V and J ends, which lost 3 bases and 8 bases, there was a span of 16 bases. In DNA form, the CDR3 reads TGTGCCAGCAGCTTCCCACAGGGACGGGGAGAAAAACTGTTTTTT. Translated: CASSFPQGRGEKLFF.

The gene calls are TRBV21-1 and TRBJ2-4; no check of the table's D call, TRBD1, against the DNA was made. TRBV21-1 is reported as a pseudogene. The length of the CDR3 is 16 residues. The CDR3 region is CASSTNRGLAKNIQYF. The CDR3 coding sequence is TGTGCCAGCAGCACCAACAGGGGGTTAGCCAAAAACATTCAGTACTTC.

The rearrangement joins TRBV5-1 to TRBJ2-7; 14 bases align to TRBD2. The CDR3 extends over 15 amino acids. Germline V gives CDR1 SGHRS, CDR2 YFSETQ. The V segment lost 4 bases and the J segment 3 bases; nucleotides outside the gene matches: 3. CDR3 DNA sequence: TGCGCCAGCAGCCCCGGGACTAGCGGGGGCTACGAGCAGTACTTC. This codes for CASSPGTSGGYEQYF.

This chain uses TRBV20-1 with TRBJ2-1; D is ambiguous. The V gene lost 6 bases and the J gene lost 4 bases, with 7 bases spanning the gap. The CDR3 has 11 residues. Germline CDR1 DFQATT, CDR2 SNEGSKA (reference sequence). Here the CDR3 reads CSASDYNEQFF. For the CDR3, the DNA is TGCAGTGCATCCGATTACAATGAGCAGTTCTTC.

Comments on this clone: In the same sample, other DNA sequences code for this CDR3. The chain is built from TRBV4-1 and TRBJ2-7, with D maybe TRBD2 (5 bases). CDR1 and CDR2 from the germline V gene are MGHRA and YSYEKL. This CDR3 has 14 residues. Deletions cut 4 bases from V and 3 bases from J, with 13 bases between. CDR3 DNA sequence: TGCGCCAGCAGCCCTTGGACTTCTAGCTACGAGCAGTACTTC. Translated: CASSPWTSSYEQYF.

As to this clone: The same CDR3 arises from other DNA sequences in this sample as well. The J gene is TRBJ2-7, the V gene TRBV7-9, with 10 bases fitting TRBD1. Per germline, CDR1 SEHNR and CDR2 FQNEAQ (reference sequence). The CDR3 sequence is 16 residues long. The ends lost 6 bases at V and 2 bases at J; junction bases unmatched: 10. The CDR3 region is CASRPKPTGGTYEQYF. The CDR3 region has the DNA TGTGCCAGCAGACCAAAGCCGACAGGGGGCACCTACGAGCAGTACTTC.

This chain uses TRBV27 with TRBJ1-5; D is possibly TRBD1 (5 bases). Germline assignment: CDR1 MNHEY and CDR2 SMNVEV (reference sequence). The CDR3 runs 16 residues. The ends were cut back, 8 bases at V and 0 bases at J, with 17 bases in the middle. The CDR3 region is CASRYGGIYSNQPQHF. The CDR3 region has the DNA TGTGCCAGCCGATATGGGGGGATCTATAGCAATCAGCCCCAGCATTTT.